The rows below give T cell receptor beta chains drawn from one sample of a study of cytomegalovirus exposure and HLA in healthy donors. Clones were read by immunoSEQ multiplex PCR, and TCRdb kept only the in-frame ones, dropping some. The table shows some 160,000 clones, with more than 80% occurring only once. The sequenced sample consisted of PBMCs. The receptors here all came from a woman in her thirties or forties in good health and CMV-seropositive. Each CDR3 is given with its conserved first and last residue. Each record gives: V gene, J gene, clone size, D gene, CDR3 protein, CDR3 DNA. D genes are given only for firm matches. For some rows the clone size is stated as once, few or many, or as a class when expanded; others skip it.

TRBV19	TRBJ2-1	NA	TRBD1	CASSALTGGLGNEQFF	TGTGCCAGTAGCGCCCTGACAGGGGGGCTGGGCAATGAGCAGTTCTTC
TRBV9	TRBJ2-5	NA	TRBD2	CASSGGGPGETQYF	TGTGCCAGCTCGGGGGGAGGGCCGGGGGAGACCCAGTACTTC
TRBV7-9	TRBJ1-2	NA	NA	CSSSLRGNGYTF	TGTTCCAGCAGCTTAAGGGGGAATGGCTACACCTTC
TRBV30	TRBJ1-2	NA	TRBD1	CAWSVRDRSPHGYTF	TGTGCCTGGAGTGTAAGGGACAGGTCCCCCCATGGCTACACCTTC
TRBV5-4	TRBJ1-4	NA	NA	CASSLATVGAGEKLFF	TGTGCCAGCAGCTTGGCCACGGTGGGGGCTGGAGAAAAACTGTTTTTT
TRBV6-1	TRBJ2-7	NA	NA	CASSAAVGVYEQYF	TGTGCCAGCAGTGCGGCCGTCGGGGTCTACGAGCAGTACTTC
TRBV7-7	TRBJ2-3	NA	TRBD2	CASSQGTSGTDTQYF	TGTGCTAGCAGCCAAGGGACTAGCGGAACAGATACGCAGTATTTT
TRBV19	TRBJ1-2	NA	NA	CASSSTGANYGYTF	TGTGCCAGTAGTTCGACAGGTGCTAACTATGGCTACACCTTC
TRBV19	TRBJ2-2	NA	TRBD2	CASSISGRGTGELFF	TGTGCCAGTAGTATTAGCGGGCGGGGCACCGGGGAGCTGTTTTTT
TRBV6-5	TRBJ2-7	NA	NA	CASSDPAGYEQYF	TGTGCCAGCAGTGACCCTGCGGGGTACGAGCAGTACTTC
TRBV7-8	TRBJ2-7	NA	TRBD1	CASSLGDRGLSYEQYF	TGTGCCAGCAGCTTAGGGGACAGGGGCCTTTCCTACGAGCAGTACTTC
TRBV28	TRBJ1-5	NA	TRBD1	CASSVTPFGQGVLNQPQHF	TGTGCCAGCAGCGTAACTCCCTTTGGACAGGGAGTATTAAATCAGCCCCAGCATTTT
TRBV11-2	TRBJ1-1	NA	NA	CASSLVLGEVKTEAFF	TGTGCCAGCAGCTTAGTTCTGGGGGAGGTCAAGACTGAAGCTTTCTTT
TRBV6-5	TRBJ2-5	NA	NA	CASSKGGKMGEQYF	TGTGCCAGCAGCAAAGGCGGCAAAATGGGAGAGCAGTACTTC
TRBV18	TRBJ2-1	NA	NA	CASSPTSSPEQFF	TGTGCCAGCTCACCAACTAGCTCCCCTGAGCAGTTCTTC
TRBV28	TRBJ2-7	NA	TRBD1	CASSPVQGHGYEQYF	TGTGCCAGCAGTCCCGTACAGGGGCACGGATACGAGCAGTACTTC
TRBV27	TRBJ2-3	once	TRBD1	CASSSRDSSTDTQYF	TGTGCCAGCAGTTCACGGGACAGTAGCACAGATACGCAGTATTTT
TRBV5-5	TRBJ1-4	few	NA	CASSLEGGSFEKLFF	TGTGCCAGCAGCTTGGAAGGGGGATCCTTTGAAAAACTGTTTTTT
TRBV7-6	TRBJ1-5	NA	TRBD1	CASSGSGTGEINQPQHF	TGTGCCAGCAGCGGATCCGGGACAGGGGAAATTAATCAGCCCCAGCATTTT
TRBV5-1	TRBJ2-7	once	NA	CASSLVSGAFYEQYF	TGCGCCAGCAGCTTGGTAAGCGGAGCCTTCTACGAGCAGTACTTC
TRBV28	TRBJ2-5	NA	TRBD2	CASTDGGVGETQYF	TGTGCCAGCACCGACGGGGGGGTTGGAGAGACCCAGTACTTC
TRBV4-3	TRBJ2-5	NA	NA	CASSQGVGTGTSLEQYF	TGCGCCAGCAGCCAAGGAGTCGGAACAGGGACATCCTTGGAGCAGTACTTC
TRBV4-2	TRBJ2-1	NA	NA	CASSQDVGTSVEQFF	TGTGCCAGCAGCCAAGATGTCGGGACTTCTGTTGAGCAGTTCTTC
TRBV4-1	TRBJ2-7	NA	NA	CASSQVPHSSSEQYF	TGCGCCAGCAGCCAAGTCCCTCACAGTAGTTCCGAGCAGTACTTC
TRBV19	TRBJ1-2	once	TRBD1	CASSTFRTGLGGYTF	TGTGCCAGTAGTACCTTCAGGACAGGTCTGGGGGGCTACACCTTC
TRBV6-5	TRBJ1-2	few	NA	CASSYSPDSGGGYTF	TGTGCCAGCAGTTACTCCCCCGACTCCGGCGGGGGCTACACCTTC
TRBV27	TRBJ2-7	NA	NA	CASSLTSSYEQYF	TGTGCCAGCAGTTTGACTAGCTCCTACGAGCAGTACTTC
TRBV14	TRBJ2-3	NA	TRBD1	CASSSGQGADTQYF	TGTGCCAGCAGCTCGGGACAGGGGGCAGATACGCAGTATTTT
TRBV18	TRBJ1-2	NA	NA	CASSPSRVTYGYTF	TGTGCCAGCTCACCATCTCGCGTTACCTATGGCTACACCTTC
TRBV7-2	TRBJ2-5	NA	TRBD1	CASSNPIQDRGIETQYF	TGTGCCAGCAGCAACCCCATCCAGGACAGGGGGATTGAGACCCAGTACTTC
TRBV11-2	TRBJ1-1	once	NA	CASSLAGGRTEAFF	TGTGCCAGCAGCTTAGCTGGAGGGAGGACTGAAGCTTTCTTT
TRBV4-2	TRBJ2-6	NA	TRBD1	CASSRGQGAPGANVLTF	TGTGCCAGCAGCCGCGGACAGGGGGCCCCTGGGGCCAACGTCCTGACTTTC
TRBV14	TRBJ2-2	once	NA	CASSPRGTGELFF	TGTGCCAGCAGCCCACGAGGTACCGGGGAGCTGTTTTTT
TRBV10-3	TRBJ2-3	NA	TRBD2	CAIKPSGGAADTQYF	TGTGCCATCAAACCGAGCGGGGGGGCCGCAGATACGCAGTATTTT
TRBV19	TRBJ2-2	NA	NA	CASSLGRGSGELFF	TGTGCCAGTAGCCTCGGTCGGGGATCCGGGGAGCTGTTTTTT
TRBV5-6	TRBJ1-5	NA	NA	CASSLRGSGQPQHF	TGTGCCAGCAGCTTGCGGGGATCAGGCCAGCCCCAGCATTTT
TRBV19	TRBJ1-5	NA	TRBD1	CASSLGQGGYQPQHF	TGTGCCAGTAGCCTGGGACAGGGAGGTTATCAGCCCCAGCATTTT
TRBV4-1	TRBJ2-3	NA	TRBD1	CASSPTGGSTDTQYF	TGCGCCAGCAGCCCAACAGGGGGAAGCACAGATACGCAGTATTTT
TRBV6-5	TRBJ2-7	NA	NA	CASRVASSYEQYF	TGTGCCAGCAGGGTGGCCTCCTCCTACGAGCAGTACTTC
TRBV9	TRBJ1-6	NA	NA	CASSASPRGGNSPLHF	TGTGCCAGCAGCGCCTCCCCGCGGGGGGGGAATTCACCCCTCCACTTT